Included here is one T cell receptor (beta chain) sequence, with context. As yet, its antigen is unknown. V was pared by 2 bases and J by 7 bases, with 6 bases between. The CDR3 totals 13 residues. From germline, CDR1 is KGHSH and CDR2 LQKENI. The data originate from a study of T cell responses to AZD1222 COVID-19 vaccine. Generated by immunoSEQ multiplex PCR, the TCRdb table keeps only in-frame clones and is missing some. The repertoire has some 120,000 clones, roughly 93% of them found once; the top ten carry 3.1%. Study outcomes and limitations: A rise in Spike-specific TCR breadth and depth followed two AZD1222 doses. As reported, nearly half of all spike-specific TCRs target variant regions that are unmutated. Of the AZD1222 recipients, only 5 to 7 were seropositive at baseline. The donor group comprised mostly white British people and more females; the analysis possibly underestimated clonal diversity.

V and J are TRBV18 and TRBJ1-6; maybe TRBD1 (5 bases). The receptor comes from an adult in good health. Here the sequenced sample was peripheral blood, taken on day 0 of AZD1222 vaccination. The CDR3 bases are TGTGCCAGCTCACCAAACAGGAATTCACCCCTCCACTTT. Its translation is CASSPNRNSPLHF.